This is a list of T cell receptor beta chains from one sample in a study of cytotoxic CD8 clonotypes in ibrutinib-treated CLL. This table comes from immunoSEQ multiplex PCR, and its TCRdb copy is limited to in-frame clones, with some not included. The table lists around 60,000 clones, less than 75% of them singletons. The sequenced sample was PBMCs, obtained after 12 months of ibrutinib treatment. The receptor source for this set is a human donor with chronic lymphocytic leukemia. The CDR3 runs from the conserved cysteine through the conserved F or W. Fields, in order: CDR3 protein, CDR3 DNA, V gene, J gene, D gene, clone size. D genes are given only for firm matches. Part of the rows lack a size; the others show once, few, many or a class for expanded clones.

CASSVAGSGNTEAFF,TGTGCCAGCAGCGTAGCCGGAAGTGGGAACACTGAAGCTTTCTTT,TRBV9,TRBJ1-1,.,.
CAISESQGETPKGGYGYTF,TGTGCCATCAGTGAGTCACAGGGGGAAACCCCTAAGGGTGGCTATGGCTACACCTTC,TRBV10-3,TRBJ1-2,TRBD1,.
CASSSRQGNTEAFF,TGTGCCAGCAGCTCCAGACAGGGGAACACTGAAGCTTTCTTT,TRBV4-2,TRBJ1-1,TRBD1,few
CASSLLGQPQHF,TGTGCCAGCAGTTTATTAGGTCAGCCCCAGCATTTT,TRBV28,TRBJ1-5,.,.
CASSKGARGETQYF,TGTGCCAGCAGTAAGGGGGCCCGGGGGGAGACCCAGTACTTC,TRBV6-5,TRBJ2-5,.,.
CASSVDPDPNTEAFF,TGTGCCAGCAGCGTAGATCCGGATCCGAACACTGAAGCTTTCTTT,TRBV9,TRBJ1-1,.,.
CASSKYPRTSGRVSTGELFF,TGTGCCAGCAGCAAATACCCCAGGACTAGCGGGAGAGTGAGCACCGGGGAGCTGTTTTTT,TRBV21-1,TRBJ2-2,.,.
CASSEYAWDTQYF,TGTGCCAGCAGTGAATATGCGTGGGATACGCAGTATTTT,TRBV6-1,TRBJ2-3,.,.
CASSFGQGPGQPQHF,TGTGCCAGCAGTTTCGGTCAGGGGCCGGGTCAGCCCCAGCATTTT,TRBV28,TRBJ1-5,.,once
CASSVGQGAFTEAFF,TGTGCCAGCAGCGTAGGACAGGGGGCTTTTACTGAAGCTTTCTTT,TRBV11-1,TRBJ1-1,TRBD1,.
CASSFGDPAYNEQFF,TGTGCCAGCAGTTTCGGGGATCCGGCCTACAATGAGCAGTTCTTC,TRBV28,TRBJ2-1,.,.
CASSPSTAYEQYF,TGTGCCAGCTCACCATCCACAGCCTACGAGCAGTACTTC,TRBV18,TRBJ2-7,.,.
CASSLDRASNEQYF,TGTGCCAGCAGCTTAGATAGGGCGTCAAACGAGCAGTACTTC,TRBV7-2,TRBJ2-7,.,.
CASSVRLGNTIYF,TGTGCCAGCAGCGTAAGGCTCGGAAACACCATATATTTT,TRBV9,TRBJ1-3,.,few
CASRGTDTQYF,TGTGCCAGTCGAGGCACAGATACGCAGTATTTT,TRBV6-5,TRBJ2-3,.,.
CASSYSSLAAYEQYF,TGTGCCAGCAGTTACTCGAGTCTAGCCGCATACGAGCAGTACTTC,TRBV6-5,TRBJ2-7,.,few
CASSILAGEVGSNQPQHF,TGTGCCAGTAGTATACTGGCAGGGGAGGTCGGTAGCAATCAGCCCCAGCATTTT,TRBV19,TRBJ1-5,.,.
CASRPSSGRALEQYF,TGTGCCAGCAGACCCAGTAGCGGGAGGGCCCTCGAGCAGTACTTC,TRBV2,TRBJ2-7,TRBD2,.
CASDDATSGGTDTQYF,TGTGCCAGCGATGACGCGACTAGCGGGGGGACAGATACGCAGTATTTT,TRBV7-9,TRBJ2-3,TRBD2,few
CASSPPSEQKNIQYF,TGTGCCAGCTCACCACCGTCGGAACAGAAAAACATTCAGTACTTC,TRBV18,TRBJ2-4,.,.
CASSLRDRAYEQYF,TGTGCCAGCAGCCTCAGGGACAGGGCCTACGAGCAGTACTTC,TRBV7-2,TRBJ2-7,TRBD1,.
CASSPPRGYGYTF,TGTGCCAGCAGTCCGCCCCGGGGCTATGGCTACACCTTC,TRBV27,TRBJ1-2,.,.
CASSLDGIETQYF,TGTGCCAGCAGTTTGGACGGTATCGAGACCCAGTACTTC,TRBV7-2,TRBJ2-5,.,few
CASSSKLAGGYEQYF,TGTGCCAGTAGTTCGAAACTAGCGGGAGGCTACGAGCAGTACTTC,TRBV19,TRBJ2-7,TRBD2,few
CAWSKAGGNYNEQFF,TGTGCCTGGTCGAAAGCGGGAGGGAATTACAATGAGCAGTTCTTC,TRBV30,TRBJ2-1,TRBD2,.
CASSPLSNTEAFF,TGTGCCAGCAGCCCCTTGTCGAACACTGAAGCTTTCTTT,TRBV5-4,TRBJ1-1,.,.
CASSLGGSEEQYF,TGTGCCAGCAGCTTAGGGGGGTCGGAAGAGCAGTACTTC,TRBV7-6,TRBJ2-7,.,.
CASSFGQGGSQYF,TGTGCCAGCAGTTTCGGACAGGGGGGGTCCCAGTACTTC,TRBV6-6,TRBJ2-5,TRBD1,.
CASSPLGETTDTQYF,TGTGCCAGCTCACCATTAGGGGAAACCACAGATACGCAGTATTTT,TRBV18,TRBJ2-3,.,.
CASSFSSGPTDTQYF,TGTGCCAGCAGTTTTTCGAGCGGCCCCACAGATACGCAGTATTTT,TRBV27,TRBJ2-3,.,once
CASSLGLAGATDTQYF,TGCGCCAGCAGCCTGGGACTAGCGGGAGCCACAGATACGCAGTATTTT,TRBV5-1,TRBJ2-3,TRBD2,.
CASSLSGELFF,TGTGCCAGCAGCTTGAGCGGGGAGCTGTTTTTT,TRBV5-4,TRBJ2-2,.,.
CASSLAGTTGYEQYF,TGCGCCAGCAGCTTAGCTGGGACTACTGGGTACGAGCAGTACTTC,TRBV5-1,TRBJ2-7,TRBD2,.
CASSEGHSNQPQHF,TGTGCCAGCAGCGAGGGTCATAGCAATCAGCCCCAGCATTTT,TRBV7-9,TRBJ1-5,.,once
CASSPGWGIREQYF,TGTGCCAGCAGCCCAGGCTGGGGGATCCGTGAGCAGTACTTC,TRBV7-6,TRBJ2-7,.,few
CASTQRGSQGYTDTQYF,TGTGCCAGTACCCAACGGGGCAGCCAAGGCTACACAGATACGCAGTATTTT,TRBV19,TRBJ2-3,.,.
CASSPATETQYF,TGTGCCAGCTCACCAGCTACAGAGACCCAGTACTTC,TRBV18,TRBJ2-5,.,.
CASRRGATGELFF,TGTGCCAGCCGGCGGGGGGCCACCGGGGAGCTGTTTTTT,TRBV6-5,TRBJ2-2,TRBD2,.
CASSSGLAGGWGAQETQYF,TGCGCCAGCAGCTCGGGACTAGCGGGAGGATGGGGGGCCCAAGAGACCCAGTACTTC,TRBV5-1,TRBJ2-5,TRBD2,.
CASSPQGPPNEKLFF,TGTGCCAGCTCACCCCAAGGGCCCCCTAATGAAAAACTGTTTTTT,TRBV18,TRBJ1-4,.,.